These 16 T cell receptor beta chains originate from one sample sequenced in a study of patients and donors after allogeneic stem cell transplantation. TCRdb re-called the RT-PCR reads through MiXCR, storing one row per CDR3 protein. The sample yields roughly 940,000 distinct CDR3 sequences, under 20% seen once. The sequenced sample consisted of blood, either unsorted or a sorted T cell fraction (not recorded which). The receptors originated from a human donor who was either an allogeneic HSCT recipient or a stem cell or donor lymphocyte infusion donor (not recorded which). It is not recorded whose cells these are; they may come from a transplant donor.

The table lists this clonotype with a few counts. This chain joins TRBV5-1 and TRBJ1-1; 9 bases line up with TRBD1. CDR1 SGHRS and CDR2 YFSETQ come from the germline V gene. The ends lost 4 bases at V and 3 bases at J; junction bases unmatched: 7. This CDR3 spans 15 amino acids. The CDR3 region has the DNA TGCGCCAGCAGCCAAACAGGGGGCGCATACACTGAAGCTTTCTTT. Translation gives CASSQTGGAYTEAFF.

The chain has TRBV27 and TRBJ1-6; no clear D. V lost 5 bases, J lost 8 bases, and 10 bases lay in between. The CDR3 sequence is 13 residues long. Looked up from germline, CDR1 is MNHEY and CDR2 is SMNVEV (reference sequence). CDR3 DNA: TGTGCCAGCAGTCTCCATGAGGATTCACCCCTCCACTTT. Translating it yields CASSLHEDSPLHF.

The sample holds a few counts of this clonotype. The chain combines TRBV12-3 or TRBV12-4 with TRBJ2-7; the D call may be TRBD1 or TRBD2 (6 bases each). Trimming removed 3 bases at V and 6 bases at J, with 15 bases between. The CDR3 sequence is 14 residues long. The CDR3 reads CASSFPGARGEQYF. CDR3 coding DNA: TGTGCCAGCAGTTTCCCGGGGGCTCGAGGCGAGCAGTACTTC.

This chain joins TRBV7-3 and TRBJ2-1; tentatively, D is TRBD1 or TRBD2 (5 bases each). CDR3 length: 14 residues. The germline CDR1 and CDR2 sequences are SGHTA and FQGTGA. Trimming took 5 bases from V and 7 from J, leaving 15 bases between them. The CDR3 DNA reads as TGTGCCAGCAGCCCGCCCGGGGCAGGGAATGAGCAGTTCTTC. It is translated as CASSPPGAGNEQFF.

This clonotype was observed a handful of times. The rearrangement uses TRBV6-2 or TRBV6-3 and TRBJ2-1; no clear D. V gave up 5 bases and J gave up 2 bases, with 7 bases separating them. This CDR3 contains 13 residues. Per germline, CDR1 MNHEY and CDR2 SVGEGT. The chain's CDR3 is CASSRVPYNEQFF. Written as DNA, the CDR3 is TGTGCCAGCAGTAGGGTTCCCTACAATGAGCAGTTCTTC.

This clonotype has ten or more counts. The rearrangement joins TRBV5-1 to TRBJ2-1; TRBD2 agrees at 12 bases. CDR3 length: 15 amino acids. Per the germline V gene, CDR1 is SGHRS and CDR2 is YFSETQ. V was clipped by 0 bases and J by 6 bases; unmatched bases: 1. The chain's CDR3 is CASSLGTSGANEQFF. The CDR3 nucleotides read TGCGCCAGCAGCTTGGGGACTAGCGGGGCCAATGAGCAGTTCTTC.

This clonotype was detected only a few times. The chain is built from TRBV20-1 and TRBJ2-7; 10 nucleotides match TRBD1. The CDR3 extends over 15 amino acids. The V and J ends lost 0 bases and 5 bases, in that order; junction bases with no gene match: 7. CDR1 is DFQATT, CDR2 SNEGSKA, per germline (reference sequence). CDR3 loop: CSARDLRQGADEQYF. The CDR3 nucleotides read TGCAGTGCTAGAGATTTGCGACAGGGGGCTGACGAGCAGTACTTC.

A few counts support this clonotype. The chain is built from TRBV6-2 or TRBV6-3 and TRBJ1-5; D possibly corresponds to TRBD1 (6 bases). The CDR3 contains 15 residues. Germline V gene lookup returns CDR1 MNHEY and CDR2 SVGEGT. Trimming shortened V by 2 bases and J by 7 bases, and 15 bases separated the two germline ends. The CDR3 DNA reads TGTGCCAGCAGTTACCCTGAGGGGGGACAACAGCCCCAGCATTTT. Its translation is CASSYPEGGQQPQHF.

This clonotype was seen only a few times. V usage is TRBV5-1 and J usage is TRBJ2-1; 8 bases line up with TRBD2. CDR1 SGHRS and CDR2 YFSETQ come from the germline V gene. V lost 3 bases to trimming and J lost 8 bases; unmatched junction nucleotides: 7. There are 14 residues in the CDR3. The CDR3 region is CASSSGGRFYEQFF. The CDR3 bases are TGCGCCAGCAGCTCGGGGGGGCGGTTCTATGAGCAGTTCTTC. The variable domain in full, completed from reference TRBV5-1 and TRBJ2-1, reads KAGVTQTPRYLIKTRGQQVTLSCSPISGHRSVSWYQQTPGQGLQFLFEYFSETQRNKGNFPGRFSGRQFSNSRSEMNVSTLELGDSALYLCASSSGGRFYEQFFGPGTRLTVL.

This clonotype has only a few counts. The chain joins TRBV5-1 to TRBJ2-1; 11 positions agree with TRBD2. The CDR3 has 19 residues. Germline V lookup: CDR1 SGHRS, CDR2 YFSETQ. J lost 4 bases, V lost 4 bases, and 16 bases had no gene match. The CDR3 loop is CASSSGLAGGLGIYNEQFF. The CDR3 nucleotides read TGCGCCAGCAGCAGTGGTCTAGCGGGAGGTTTGGGGATATACAATGAGCAGTTCTTC.

The V call is TRBV12-3 or TRBV12-4, the J call TRBJ2-3; no clear D gene. The V gene lost 4 bases and the J gene lost 0 bases, with 11 bases spanning the gap. CDR3 length equals 15 residues. The CDR3 DNA reads as TGTGCCAGCAGTTCATCTCTGACTAGCACAGATACGCAGTATTTT. It encodes CASSSSLTSTDTQYF.

This clonotype was picked up a small number of times. The chain uses TRBV6-1 and TRBJ2-7; possibly TRBD1 for D (6 bases). This CDR3 is 15 amino acids long. Per germline, CDR1 MNHNS and CDR2 SASEGT. The V gene lost 7 bases and the J gene lost 0 bases, with 16 bases spanning the gap. Written as DNA, the CDR3 is TGTGCCAGCACTAGAGGGACATCCGGCTCCTACGAGCAGTACTTC. This gives the protein CASTRGTSGSYEQYF.

The chain carries TRBV7-2 and TRBJ2-7; 9 positions agree with TRBD2. V shed 3 bases and J 4 bases; nucleotides not matched to a gene: 4. The germline gives CDR1 SGHTA, CDR2 FQGNSA. The CDR3 totals 14 residues. Written as DNA, the CDR3 is TGTGCCAGCAGCTTGGCTAGCGGGGTGTACGAGCAGTACTTC. Translation gives CASSLASGVYEQYF. Full variable domain (remainder filled in from reference TRBV7-2 and TRBJ2-7): GAGVSQSPSNKVTEKGKDVELRCDPISGHTALYWYRQSLGQGLEFLIYFQGNSAPDKSGLPSDRFSAERTGGSVSTLTIQRTQQEDSAVYLCASSLASGVYEQYFGPGTRLTVT.

This clonotype came up many times. The chain employs TRBV12-3 or TRBV12-4 and TRBJ2-2; TRBD2 agrees at 12 bases. J lost 5 bases, V lost 3 bases, and 7 bases had no gene match. The CDR3 sequence is 17 residues long. The CDR3 sequence is CASSFTRLAGVTGELFF. The CDR3 region has the DNA TGTGCCAGCAGTTTTACCAGACTAGCGGGAGTAACCGGGGAGCTGTTTTTT.

There are a few counts of this clonotype. The J gene is TRBJ2-3, the V gene TRBV11-2; D ambiguous. The germline V and J ends were trimmed by 5 bases and 5 bases, with 11 bases remaining between them. The CDR3 consists of 13 residues. Looked up from germline, CDR1 is SGHAT and CDR2 is FQNNGV. DNA of the CDR3: TGTGCCAGCAGCCTCCGCCCGGGAGATACGCAGTATTTT. This encodes CASSLRPGDTQYF.

The chain has TRBV30 and TRBJ1-1; 10 nucleotides match TRBD1. The CDR3 totals 12 residues. Germline V gene data show CDR1 as GTSNPN and CDR2 as SVGIG (reference sequence). With 8 bases clipped from V and 6 bases from J, the junction kept 6 bases outside the gene matches. CDR3 bases: TGTGCCGCGGACAGGGGGTGGGCTGAAGCTTTCTTT. Encoded protein: CAADRGWAEAFF.